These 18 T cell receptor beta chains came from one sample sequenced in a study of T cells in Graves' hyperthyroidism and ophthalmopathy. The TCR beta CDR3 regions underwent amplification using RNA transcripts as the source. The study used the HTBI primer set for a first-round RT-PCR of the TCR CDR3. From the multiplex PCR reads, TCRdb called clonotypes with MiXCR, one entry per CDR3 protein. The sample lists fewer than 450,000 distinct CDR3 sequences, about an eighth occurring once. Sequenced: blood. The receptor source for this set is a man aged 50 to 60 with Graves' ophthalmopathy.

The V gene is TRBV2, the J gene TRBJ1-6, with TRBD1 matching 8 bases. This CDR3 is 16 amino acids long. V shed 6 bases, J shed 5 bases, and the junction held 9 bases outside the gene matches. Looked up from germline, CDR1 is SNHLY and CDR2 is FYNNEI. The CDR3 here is CASRYDRGAHNSPLHF. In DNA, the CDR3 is TGTGCCAGCAGATACGACAGGGGTGCCCATAATTCACCCCTCCACTTT.

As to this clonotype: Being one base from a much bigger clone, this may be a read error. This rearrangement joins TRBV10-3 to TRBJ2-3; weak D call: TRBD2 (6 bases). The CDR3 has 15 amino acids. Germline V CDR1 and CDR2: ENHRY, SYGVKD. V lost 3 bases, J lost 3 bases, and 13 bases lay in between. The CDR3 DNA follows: TGTGCCATCAGTGATGGAGGGGCTAGGACAGATACGCAGTATTTT. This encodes CAISDGGARTDTQYF.

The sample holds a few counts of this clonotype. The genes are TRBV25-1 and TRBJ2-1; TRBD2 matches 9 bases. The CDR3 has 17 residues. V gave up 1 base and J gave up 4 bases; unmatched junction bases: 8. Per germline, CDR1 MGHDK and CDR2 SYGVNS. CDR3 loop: CASSESTKREVYNEQFF. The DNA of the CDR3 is TGTGCCAGCAGTGAATCGACCAAGCGGGAGGTGTACAATGAGCAGTTCTTC.

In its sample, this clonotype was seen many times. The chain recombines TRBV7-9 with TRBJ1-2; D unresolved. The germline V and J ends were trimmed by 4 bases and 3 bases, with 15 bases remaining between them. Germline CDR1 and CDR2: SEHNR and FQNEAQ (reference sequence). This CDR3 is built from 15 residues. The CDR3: CASSSPRNRDYGYTF. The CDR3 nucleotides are TGTGCCAGCAGCTCTCCAAGAAACCGGGACTATGGCTACACCTTC.

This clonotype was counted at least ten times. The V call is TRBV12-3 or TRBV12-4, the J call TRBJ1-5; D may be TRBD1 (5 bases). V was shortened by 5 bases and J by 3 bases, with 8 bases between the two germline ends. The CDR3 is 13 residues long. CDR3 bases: TGTGCCAGCAGTCGGGACTTCAATCAGCCCCAGCATTTT. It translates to CASSRDFNQPQHF.

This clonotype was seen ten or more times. The CDR3 DNA sequence: TGCGCCAGCAGCTTCCGGGACATAGGAGCCAATGAGCAGTTCTTC. Amino acids: CASSFRDIGANEQFF. The V and J genes are TRBV5-1 and TRBJ2-1; possibly TRBD1 for D (6 bases). The CDR3 runs 15 residues. V lost 2 bases and J lost 6, with 15 bases in between. The germline V gene has CDR1 SGHRS and CDR2 YFSETQ. Full variable domain (outside the CDR3, taken from reference TRBV5-1 and TRBJ2-1): KAGVTQTPRYLIKTRGQQVTLSCSPISGHRSVSWYQQTPGQGLQFLFEYFSETQRNKGNFPGRFSGRQFSNSRSEMNVSTLELGDSALYLCASSFRDIGANEQFFGPGTRLTVL.

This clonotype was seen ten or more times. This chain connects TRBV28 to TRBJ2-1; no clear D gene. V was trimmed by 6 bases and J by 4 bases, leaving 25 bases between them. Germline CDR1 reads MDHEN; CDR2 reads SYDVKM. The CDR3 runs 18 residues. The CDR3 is CASSLGGPLGSGYNEQFF. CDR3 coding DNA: TGTGCCAGCAGCTTAGGCGGCCCTTTAGGATCAGGATACAATGAGCAGTTCTTC.

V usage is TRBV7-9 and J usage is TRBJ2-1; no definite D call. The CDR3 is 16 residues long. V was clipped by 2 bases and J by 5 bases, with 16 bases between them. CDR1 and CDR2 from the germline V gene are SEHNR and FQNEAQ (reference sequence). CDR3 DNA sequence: TGTGCCAGCAGCTTATTAAGTCTGGGATCACACAATGAGCAGTTCTTC. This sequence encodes CASSLLSLGSHNEQFF. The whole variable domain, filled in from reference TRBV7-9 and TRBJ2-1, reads DTGVSQNPRHKITKRGQNVTFRCDPISEHNRLYWYRQTLGQGPEFLTYFQNEAQLEKSRLLSDRFSAERPKGSFSTLEIQRTEQGDSAMYLCASSLLSLGSHNEQFFGPGTRLTVL.

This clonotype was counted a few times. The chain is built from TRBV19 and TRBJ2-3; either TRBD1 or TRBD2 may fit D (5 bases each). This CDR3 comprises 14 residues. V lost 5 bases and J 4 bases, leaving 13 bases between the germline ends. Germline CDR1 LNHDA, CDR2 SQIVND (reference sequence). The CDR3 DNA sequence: TGTGCCAGTAGTTTGGGGGAGTTCGCAGATACGCAGTATTTT. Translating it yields CASSLGEFADTQYF.

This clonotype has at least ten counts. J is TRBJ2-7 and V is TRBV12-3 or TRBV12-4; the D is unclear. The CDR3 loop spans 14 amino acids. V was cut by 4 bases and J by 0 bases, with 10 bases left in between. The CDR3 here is CASSSPRISYEQYF. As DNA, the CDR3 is TGTGCCAGCAGTTCTCCCAGAATCTCCTACGAGCAGTACTTC.

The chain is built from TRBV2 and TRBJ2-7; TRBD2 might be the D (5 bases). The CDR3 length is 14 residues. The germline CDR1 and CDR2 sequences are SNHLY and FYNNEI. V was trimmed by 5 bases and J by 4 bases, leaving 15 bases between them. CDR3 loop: CASSPTRAAYEQYF. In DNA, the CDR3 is TGTGCCAGCAGTCCCACGAGGGCGGCATACGAGCAGTACTTC.

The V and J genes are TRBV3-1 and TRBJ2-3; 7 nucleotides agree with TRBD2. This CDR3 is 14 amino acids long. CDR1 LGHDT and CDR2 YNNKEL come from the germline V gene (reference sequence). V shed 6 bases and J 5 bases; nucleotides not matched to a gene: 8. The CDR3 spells CASSRGVAGDTQYF. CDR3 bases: TGTGCCAGCAGTCGGGGAGTAGCGGGAGATACGCAGTATTTT.

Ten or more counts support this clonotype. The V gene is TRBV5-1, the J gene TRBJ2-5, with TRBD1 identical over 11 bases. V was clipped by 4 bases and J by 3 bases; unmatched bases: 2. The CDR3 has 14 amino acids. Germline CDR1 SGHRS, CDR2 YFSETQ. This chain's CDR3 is CASSMGQGEETQYF. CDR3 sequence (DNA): TGCGCCAGCAGCATGGGACAGGGGGAAGAGACCCAGTACTTC.

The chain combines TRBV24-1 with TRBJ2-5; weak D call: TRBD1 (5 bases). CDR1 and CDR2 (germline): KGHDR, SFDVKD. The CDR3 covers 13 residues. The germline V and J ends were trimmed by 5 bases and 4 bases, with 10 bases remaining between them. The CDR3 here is CATSVGRGETQYF. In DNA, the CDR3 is TGTGCCACCAGTGTCGGTAGGGGAGAGACCCAGTACTTC.

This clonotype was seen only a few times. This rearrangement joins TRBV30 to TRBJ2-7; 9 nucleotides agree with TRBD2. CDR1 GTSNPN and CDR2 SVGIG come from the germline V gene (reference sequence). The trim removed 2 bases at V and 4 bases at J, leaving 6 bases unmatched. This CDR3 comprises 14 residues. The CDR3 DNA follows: TGTGCCTGGAGTCACTTAGCGGGAGCTTACGAGCAGTACTTC. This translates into CAWSHLAGAYEQYF.

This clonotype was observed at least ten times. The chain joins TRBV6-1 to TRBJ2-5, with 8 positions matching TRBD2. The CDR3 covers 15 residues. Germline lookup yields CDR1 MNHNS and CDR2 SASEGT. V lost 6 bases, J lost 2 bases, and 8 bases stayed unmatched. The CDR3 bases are TGTGCCAGCAGGTTAGGACTAGCAGCTCAAGAGACCCAGTACTTC. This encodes CASRLGLAAQETQYF.

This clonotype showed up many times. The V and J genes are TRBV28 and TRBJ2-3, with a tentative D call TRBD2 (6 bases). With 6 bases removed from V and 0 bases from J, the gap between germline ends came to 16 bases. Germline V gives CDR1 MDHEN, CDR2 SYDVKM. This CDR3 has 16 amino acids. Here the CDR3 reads CASSPGTHPSTDTQYF. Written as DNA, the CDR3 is TGTGCCAGCAGCCCAGGGACTCATCCTAGCACAGATACGCAGTATTTT.

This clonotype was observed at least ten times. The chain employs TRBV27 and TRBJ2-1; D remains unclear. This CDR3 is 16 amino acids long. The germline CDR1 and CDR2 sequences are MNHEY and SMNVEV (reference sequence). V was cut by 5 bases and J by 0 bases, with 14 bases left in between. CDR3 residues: CASSKKKLSSYNEQFF. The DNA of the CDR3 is TGTGCCAGCAGTAAAAAGAAGTTGAGCTCCTACAATGAGCAGTTCTTC.